These 29 T cell receptor beta chains were all obtained from the same sample, sequenced in a study of shared T cell receptors in the human thymus. This table comes from immunoSEQ multiplex PCR, and its TCRdb copy is limited to in-frame clones, with some not included. Of roughly 410,000 clones listed, 85% to 95% are singletons. The material sequenced was thymocytes. The origin of the receptors is a human donor.

This sequence joins TRBV30 and TRBJ2-2; TRBD2 matches 11 bases. The V and J ends lost 1 base and 1 base, in that order; junction bases with no gene match: 11. The CDR3 length is 19 residues. The germline CDR1 and CDR2 sequences are GTSNPN and SVGIG (reference sequence). The CDR3 protein is CAWSEKVPTSGENTGELFF. CDR3 coding DNA: TGTGCCTGGAGTGAAAAGGTTCCGACTAGCGGGGAGAACACCGGGGAGCTGTTTTTT.

The chain carries TRBV14 and TRBJ2-1, with 7 bases aligning to TRBD2. This CDR3 has 17 amino acids. V was clipped by 0 bases and J by 2 bases; unmatched bases: 7. Germline V lookup: CDR1 SGHDN, CDR2 FVKESK. The CDR3 reads CASSQDEGGPTYNEQFF. The DNA of the CDR3 is TGTGCCAGCAGCCAAGACGAGGGAGGGCCCACCTACAATGAGCAGTTCTTC.

DNA of the CDR3: TGTGCCAGCAGCTTGGACAGGGGGCCCTATGGCTACACCTTC. Amino acids: CASSLDRGPYGYTF. This chain connects TRBV7-6 to TRBJ1-2, with 11 bases fitting TRBD1. Germline CDR1 and CDR2: SGHVS and FNYEAQ. With V trimmed by 3 bases and J by 4 bases, 1 base remained unmatched. The CDR3 contains 14 residues.

The CDR3 DNA reads as TGTGCCAGCTCACCCACCGGGACAGGGGGAGAGACCCAGTACTTC. It translates to CASSPTGTGGETQYF. The chain couples TRBV18 to TRBJ2-5; 11 nucleotides align to TRBD1. The length of the CDR3 is 15 residues. J lost 4 bases, V lost 3 bases, and 4 bases had no gene match. CDR1 is KGHSH and CDR2 is LQKENI in the germline V gene.

The V gene is TRBV5-7, the J gene TRBJ2-6; D uncertain. TRBV5-7 is reported as an ORF; its role is uncertain. V shed 1 base and J shed 0 bases, with 5 bases lying between them. CDR3 length equals 15 residues. The CDR3 spells CASSLSVSGANVLTF. For the CDR3, the DNA is TGTGCCAGCAGCTTGTCAGTCTCTGGGGCCAACGTCCTGACTTTC.

The chain employs TRBV19 and TRBJ1-1; weak D call: TRBD1 (5 bases). V lost 7 bases and J lost 1, with 10 bases in between. Germline V gives CDR1 LNHDA, CDR2 SQIVND (reference sequence). This CDR3 comprises 13 residues. Written as DNA, the CDR3 is TGTGCCAGTACTGGACATGCGAACACTGAAGCTTTCTTT. Translation: CASTGHANTEAFF.

CDR3 sequence (DNA): TGTGCCAGCAGCTTAAAAGCCGGACTAGTAGGAGAGACCCAGTACTTC. This gives the protein CASSLKAGLVGETQYF. The gene calls are TRBV7-2 and TRBJ2-5; 7 positions agree with TRBD2. Looked up from germline, CDR1 is SGHTA and CDR2 is FQGNSA. With V trimmed by 2 bases and J by 4 bases, 10 bases remained unmatched. The CDR3 spans 16 residues.

This chain uses TRBV6-1 with TRBJ2-7; 8 positions match TRBD1. CDR3 length: 14 amino acids. In germline, CDR1 is MNHNS, CDR2 SASEGT. J was trimmed by 5 bases and V by 4 bases; bases with no gene match: 7. This CDR3 is CASSAPLTGDEQYF. The CDR3 DNA reads as TGTGCCAGCAGTGCCCCGTTGACAGGGGACGAGCAGTACTTC.

CDR3 amino acids: CAISERYNEQFF. The DNA of the CDR3 is TGTGCCATCAGTGAGAGGTACAATGAGCAGTTCTTC. The genes are TRBV10-3 and TRBJ2-1; D unresolved. Germline CDR1 is ENHRY and CDR2 is SYGVKD. There are 12 residues in the CDR3. V lost 2 bases and J lost 4, with 3 bases in between.

This CDR3 is CASSLKGLAETHYEQYF. CDR3 bases: TGTGCCAGCAGCTTAAAAGGACTAGCGGAGACCCACTACGAGCAGTACTTC. The V gene is TRBV7-9, the J gene TRBJ2-7; 10 bases agree with TRBD2. V shed 2 bases and J 3 bases; nucleotides not matched to a gene: 10. CDR3 size: 17 residues. The germline V gene encodes CDR1 SEHNR and CDR2 FQNEAQ (reference sequence).

The chain recombines TRBV6-5 with TRBJ2-5; TRBD2 is a possible D gene (5 bases). Germline V gives CDR1 MNHEY, CDR2 SVGAGI. V lost 3 bases and J lost 9, with 11 bases in between. CDR3 length: 12 residues. CDR3 coding DNA: TGTGCCAGCAGTTATGGGCCCGGGGCCCAGTACTTC. Protein: CASSYGPGAQYF.

V and J are TRBV5-1 and TRBJ1-2, with 7 nucleotides matching TRBD1. There are 15 residues in the CDR3. V was pared by 4 bases and J by 14 bases, with 20 bases of the junction left unmatched. Per the germline V gene, CDR1 is SGHRS and CDR2 is YFSETQ. The CDR3, as DNA: TGCGCCAGCAGCAGCGGACAGGCAGATGGTGGAGGTCGGACCTTC. Translating it yields CASSSGQADGGGRTF.

In the case of this clone: The sample has other DNA sequences that encode this CDR3 too. V usage is TRBV20-1 and J usage is TRBJ2-7; D is undetermined. Germline V gene sequence: CDR1 DFQATT, CDR2 SNEGSKA (reference sequence). CDR3 size: 9 residues. Trimming cost V 5 bases and J 4 bases, with 3 bases left between them. CDR3 DNA: TGCAGTGCTGGATACGAGCAGTACTTC. Translation: CSAGYEQYF.

The rearrangement uses TRBV7-9 and TRBJ2-5; TRBD2 might be the D (6 bases). The CDR3 spans 13 residues. CDR1 and CDR2 (germline): SEHNR, FQNEAQ (reference sequence). V lost 4 bases to trimming and J lost 5 bases, with 11 bases between them. This CDR3 reads CASSSREWETQYF. The DNA for the CDR3 is TGTGCCAGCAGCTCCCGGGAGTGGGAGACCCAGTACTTC. The complete variable domain, with remaining parts taken from reference TRBV7-9 and TRBJ2-5, reads DTGVSQNPRHKITKRGQNVTFRCDPISEHNRLYWYRQTLGQGPEFLTYFQNEAQLEKSRLLSDRFSAERPKGSFSTLEIQRTEQGDSAMYLCASSSREWETQYFGPGTRLLVL.

The V call is TRBV27, the J call TRBJ2-7; D is unresolved. Germline values: CDR1 MNHEY, CDR2 SMNVEV (reference sequence). The V gene lost 4 bases and the J gene lost 3 bases, with 16 bases spanning the gap. The CDR3 length is 15 residues. For the CDR3, the DNA is TGTGCCAGCAGTTCCCTAAAACGGAAGGGCTACGAGCAGTACTTC. Translating gives CASSSLKRKGYEQYF.

J is TRBJ2-7 and V is TRBV5-6; possibly TRBD1 or TRBD2 for D (5 bases each). The CDR3 runs 13 residues. Germline values: CDR1 SGHDT, CDR2 YYEEEE. V was trimmed by 4 bases and J by 5 bases, leaving 13 bases between them. The DNA for the CDR3 is TGTGCCAGCAGCCAACCAGGGACGGACGAGCAGTACTTC. This gives the protein CASSQPGTDEQYF. Looking up the rest from reference TRBV5-6 and TRBJ2-7 gives the full variable domain: DAGVTQSPTHLIKTRGQQVTLRCSPKSGHDTVSWYQQALGQGPQFIFQYYEEEERQRGNFPDRFSGHQFPNYSSELNVNALLLGDSALYLCASSQPGTDEQYFGPGTRLTVT.

V usage is TRBV10-1 and J usage is TRBJ2-4; D is undetermined. This CDR3 has 11 residues. V lost 6 bases to trimming and J lost 6 bases, with 6 bases between them. The germline V gene encodes CDR1 WNHNN and CDR2 SYGVQD (reference sequence). The CDR3 region is CASSRGNIQYF. The CDR3 DNA is TGCGCCAGCAGCCGTGGAAACATTCAGTACTTC.

The chain carries TRBV5-6 and TRBJ1-2, with D perhaps matching TRBD1 (5 bases). The CDR3 has 17 amino acids. Trimming shortened V by 2 bases and J by 4 bases, and 21 bases separated the two germline ends. Germline V gene lookup returns CDR1 SGHDT and CDR2 YYEEEE. The CDR3 DNA is TGTGCCAGCAGCTTCCTGGGGTCTTCTCCGGGGGGCTATGGCTACACCTTC. It codes for CASSFLGSSPGGYGYTF. The whole variable domain, remainder taken from reference TRBV5-6 and TRBJ1-2, is DAGVTQSPTHLIKTRGQQVTLRCSPKSGHDTVSWYQQALGQGPQFIFQYYEEEERQRGNFPDRFSGHQFPNYSSELNVNALLLGDSALYLCASSFLGSSPGGYGYTFGSGTRLTVV.

The J gene is TRBJ2-5, the V gene TRBV9, with D possibly being TRBD2 (5 bases). The J call may be incorrect, as the DNA end agrees better with TRBJ2-7. This CDR3 contains 16 residues. Germline values: CDR1 SGDLS, CDR2 YYNGEE. CDR3 amino acids: CASSVGGRIVPYEQYF. As DNA, the CDR3 is TGTGCCAGCAGCGTAGGTGGGAGAATAGTTCCGTACGAGCAGTACTTC.

V is TRBV6-1 and J is TRBJ1-5; the D is unclear. The CDR3 spans 15 residues. Per the germline V gene, CDR1 is MNHNS and CDR2 is SASEGT. V lost 3 bases to trimming and J lost 3 bases, with 12 bases between them. This CDR3 is CASSELSNSNQPQHF. The CDR3 nucleotides read TGTGCCAGCAGTGAGTTGTCCAATTCCAATCAGCCCCAGCATTTT.

The V and J genes are TRBV2 and TRBJ1-3, with TRBD1 matching over 9 bases. The CDR3 spans 14 residues. Looked up from germline, CDR1 is SNHLY and CDR2 is FYNNEI. Losses at the gene ends were 7 bases for V and 4 bases for J; bases not matched to a gene: 5. For the CDR3, the DNA is TGTGCCAGCAACCAGACAGGGGGAGGAAACACCATATATTTT. Its protein is CASNQTGGGNTIYF.

The CDR3 loop is CASLPHTRGLSYEQYF. The CDR3 DNA is TGTGCCAGCCTCCCCCACACAAGGGGTCTATCCTACGAGCAGTACTTC. The genes are TRBV28 and TRBJ2-7, with D tentatively TRBD1 (5 bases). The CDR3 runs to 16 residues. Trimming pared 8 bases from V and 1 base from J, leaving 21 bases between. Germline CDR1 reads MDHEN; CDR2 reads SYDVKM.

This sequence joins TRBV5-4 and TRBJ2-2, with 8 bases matching TRBD1. The CDR3 length is 17 residues. Losses at the gene ends were 1 base for V and 7 bases for J; bases not matched to a gene: 12. Per germline, CDR1 SGHNT and CDR2 YYREEE (reference sequence). CDR3 nucleotides: TGTGCCAGCAGCTTGCGTCGGAGGGACAGGTTTGGCGGGGAGCTGTTTTTT. Translated, it gives CASSLRRRDRFGGELFF.

This chain joins TRBV5-1 and TRBJ1-2; D might be TRBD1 (5 bases). V gave up 3 bases and J gave up 4 bases, with 7 bases separating them. CDR3 size: 12 residues. Germline V gene lookup returns CDR1 SGHRS and CDR2 YFSETQ. The CDR3: CASSWDGYGYTF. The CDR3 nucleotides are TGCGCCAGCAGCTGGGACGGCTATGGCTACACCTTC.

The chain combines TRBV4-1 with TRBJ1-2; perhaps TRBD1 as D (6 bases). The ends were cut back, 0 bases at V and 6 bases at J, with 17 bases in the middle. The CDR3 extends over 16 amino acids. Germline V gives CDR1 MGHRA, CDR2 YSYEKL. The CDR3: CASSQDQGQPGNGYTF. The CDR3 DNA sequence: TGCGCCAGCAGCCAAGACCAGGGGCAGCCGGGTAATGGCTACACCTTC.

The rearrangement uses TRBV27 and TRBJ2-3; 9 nucleotides agree with TRBD2. This CDR3 contains 17 residues. J gave up 6 bases and V 5 bases, and 15 bases lay outside the gene matches. Germline lookup yields CDR1 MNHEY and CDR2 SMNVEV (reference sequence). DNA for the CDR3: TGTGCCAGCAGTCCTCCGTCAAGGCGGGAGGGGTGGGATACGCAGTATTTT. Translating it yields CASSPPSRREGWDTQYF.

This clone was detected only a few times. The J gene is TRBJ1-2, the V gene TRBV20-1; D ambiguous. V lost 3 bases and J 5 bases, leaving 4 bases between the germline ends. Germline V CDR1 and CDR2: DFQATT, SNEGSKA (reference sequence). The CDR3 runs to 10 residues. Here the CDR3 DNA reads TGCAGTGCTAGGGAATATGGCTACACCTTC. Encoded protein: CSAREYGYTF.

The CDR3 DNA reads as TGTGCCAGCAGCCTTAAAGGGCGTGAGCAGTACTTC. Protein product: CASSLKGREQYF. This chain links TRBV28 with TRBJ2-7; D not certain. V was cut by 6 bases and J by 7 bases, with 13 bases left in between. Germline V gene data show CDR1 as MDHEN and CDR2 as SYDVKM. This CDR3 region has 12 residues.

The rearrangement joins TRBV10-3 to TRBJ2-3; D not resolved. Germline CDR1 reads ENHRY; CDR2 reads SYGVKD. The CDR3 has 15 residues. Trimming stripped 4 bases from V and 0 bases from J, with 11 bases between. The CDR3 reads CAISAGGSSTDTQYF. The CDR3 DNA reads as TGTGCCATCAGTGCGGGCGGCTCTAGCACAGATACGCAGTATTTT.